Listed here are 7 T cell receptor beta chains from one sample, sequenced in a study of T cell repertoires in cytomegalovirus infection. No antigens are known for them. TCRdb reprocessed the reads via MiXCR and lists one record per CDR3 protein. The repertoire holds 650,000 to 900,000 distinct CDR3 sequences, roughly 33% seen once, with 9.5% to 15% in the top ten. The sample consisted of cultured CD8+ T cells from PBMCs, taken from culture after CMV antigen stimulation. These receptors were obtained from a human donor in good health (CMV status not recorded). Some clones in this sample may be carry-over from other donors' samples.

With respect to this clonotype: Germline and junction disagree at one end, which may indicate a read error. The chain is built from TRBV7-9 and TRBJ2-7, with D possibly being TRBD1 (7 bases). This CDR3 comprises 14 residues. Germline-derived CDR1 and CDR2 are SEHNR and FQNEAQ (reference sequence). CDR3 in amino acids: CVSSQRQGGFDQYF. The DNA for the CDR3 is TGTGTCAGCAGCCAACGACAGGGAGGTTTTGATCAGTACTTC.

The genes are TRBV9 and TRBJ1-4; D is unresolved. This CDR3 comprises 14 residues. With 2 bases removed from V and 4 bases from J, the gap between germline ends came to 9 bases. Germline V gene lookup returns CDR1 SGDLS and CDR2 YYNGEE. CDR3 protein: CASSVGPSNEKLFF. In DNA, the CDR3 is TGTGCCAGCAGCGTCGGCCCCAGTAATGAAAAACTGTTTTTT.

Details on this clonotype: One base away lies a much larger clone, so this may be a sequencing read error. The chain is built from TRBV7-8 and TRBJ2-7, with D maybe TRBD1 (5 bases). There are 14 residues in the CDR3. Between the trimmed V and J ends, which lost 1 base and 5 bases, there was a span of 12 bases. Germline V gene data show CDR1 as SGHVS and CDR2 as FQNEAQ. CDR3 in amino acids: CASSLGRQYHEQYV. CDR3 bases: TGTGCCAGCAGCTTAGGACGACAGTACCACGAGCAGTACGTC.

This chain joins TRBV28 and TRBJ2-1; 7 nucleotides match TRBD1. CDR3 size: 16 residues. Germline CDR1 is MDHEN and CDR2 is SYDVKM. V lost 3 bases, J lost 0 bases, and 5 bases stayed unmatched. The CDR3 here is CASSFQGQFSYNEQFF. The CDR3 region has the DNA TGTGCCAGCAGTTTCCAGGGACAGTTCTCCTACAATGAGCAGTTCTTC.

The chain uses TRBV12-3 or TRBV12-4 and TRBJ1-1; no clear D. V was trimmed by 4 bases and J by 3 bases, leaving 9 bases between them. This CDR3 comprises 13 residues. The CDR3 sequence: CASSSRGYTEAFF. CDR3 in DNA: TGTGCCAGCAGTTCCCGGGGTTACACTGAAGCTTTCTTT.

This clonotype was seen a handful of times. The chain combines TRBV7-9 with TRBJ1-6; 7 nucleotides agree with TRBD1. Germline CDR1 is SEHNR and CDR2 is FQNEAQ (reference sequence). Losses at the gene ends were 4 bases for V and 6 bases for J; bases not matched to a gene: 6. The CDR3 extends over 15 amino acids. Here the CDR3 DNA reads TGTGCCAGCAGCTCTTCTGACAGGGCTAATTCACCCCTCCACTTT. This codes for CASSSSDRANSPLHF.

This rearrangement joins TRBV27 to TRBJ2-1; D is unresolved. CDR1 is MNHEY and CDR2 is SMNVEV in the germline V gene (reference sequence). Trimming removed 3 bases at V and 1 base at J, with 10 bases between. This CDR3 is built from 15 residues. The CDR3 reads CASSLSDGSYNEQFF. For the CDR3, the DNA is TGTGCCAGCAGTTTGAGTGACGGGTCCTACAATGAGCAGTTCTTC.